Listed here is a single TCR beta chain. The data are from a study of blood T cell repertoires in COVID-19. Assay used: immunoSEQ multiplex PCR; TCRdb lists only in-frame clones, some missing. The sample holds around 140,000 clones, about 87% seen once. CDR1 is KGHDR and CDR2 is SFDVKD in the germline V gene. This CDR3 contains 13 residues. Trimming cost V 9 bases and J 1 base, with 10 bases left between them. This clonotype was obtained from a man in his fifties or sixties with acute or convalescent COVID-19. The specimen was peripheral blood. This chain joins TRBV24-1 and TRBJ2-3; perhaps TRBD1 as D (5 bases). CDR3 region: CATQGPGTDTQYF. The DNA for the CDR3 is TGTGCCACCCAGGGCCCCGGCACAGATACGCAGTATTTT.